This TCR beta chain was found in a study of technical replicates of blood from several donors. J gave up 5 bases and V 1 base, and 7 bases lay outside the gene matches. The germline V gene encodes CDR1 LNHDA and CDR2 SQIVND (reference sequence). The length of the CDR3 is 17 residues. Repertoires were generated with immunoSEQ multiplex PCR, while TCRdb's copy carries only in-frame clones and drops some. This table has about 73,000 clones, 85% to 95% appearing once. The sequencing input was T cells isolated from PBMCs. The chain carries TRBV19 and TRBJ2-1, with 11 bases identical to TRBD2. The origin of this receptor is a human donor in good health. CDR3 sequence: CASSIATLAGGNNEQFF. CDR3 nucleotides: TGTGCCAGTAGTATAGCGACCCTAGCGGGAGGAAACAATGAGCAGTTCTTC. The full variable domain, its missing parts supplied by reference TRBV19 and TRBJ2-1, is DGGITQSPKYLFRKEGQNVTLSCEQNLNHDAMYWYRQDPGQGLRLIYYSQIVNDFQKGDIAEGYSVSREKKESFPLTVTSAQKNPTAFYLCASSIATLAGGNNEQFFGPGTRLTVL.